The 6 T cell receptor beta chains below were found in one sample sequenced in a study of T-cell memory formation after mild COVID-19. Each CDR3 protein gets one entry after TCRdb re-called the 5' RACE reads with MiXCR. The sample records 200,000 or so distinct CDR3 sequences, approximately 20% being singletons. Sequencing used PBMCs or a T cell subset sorted from them (not recorded which). The receptors come from an adult woman who had mild COVID-19 (a few samples of this study predate the infection). Cell type and time point are not known.

V and J are TRBV7-2 and TRBJ2-5; the D gene is possibly TRBD1 (6 bases). The CDR3 has 14 amino acids. V dropped 3 bases and J dropped 2 bases, with 10 bases sitting between them. Germline V gene lookup returns CDR1 SGHTA and CDR2 FQGNSA. The CDR3 sequence is CASSFSRGQETQYF. The CDR3 DNA reads as TGTGCCAGCAGCTTCAGTAGGGGGCAAGAGACCCAGTACTTC.

This rearrangement joins TRBV2 to TRBJ1-2; D is ambiguous. V was pared by 5 bases and J by 2 bases, with 6 bases between. Germline V gene data show CDR1 as SNHLY and CDR2 as FYNNEI. This CDR3 spans 12 amino acids. This CDR3 reads CASSPQNYGYTF. CDR3 bases: TGTGCCAGCAGTCCACAGAACTATGGCTACACCTTC.

The table lists this clonotype with a few counts. V and J are TRBV6-4 and TRBJ1-2; 9 positions agree with TRBD1. Germline CDR1 MRHNA, CDR2 SNTAGT. Losses at the gene ends were 3 bases for V and 2 bases for J; bases not matched to a gene: 4. The CDR3 sequence is 15 residues long. The CDR3 nucleotides read TGTGCCAGCAGTGATCGGACAGGGGAAAACTATGGCTACACCTTC. This translates into CASSDRTGENYGYTF.

V usage is TRBV29-1 and J usage is TRBJ2-3; 10 bases are shared with TRBD2. This CDR3 has 14 amino acids. CDR1 is SQVTM and CDR2 is ANQGSEA in the germline V gene. The ends lost 4 bases at V and 2 bases at J; junction bases unmatched: 3. This CDR3 is CSVGTSGYTDTQYF. CDR3 bases: TGCAGCGTTGGGACTAGCGGATACACAGATACGCAGTATTTT.

The rearrangement uses TRBV18 and TRBJ1-3; 7 bases are a match to TRBD1. Losses at the gene ends were 2 bases for V and 0 bases for J; bases not matched to a gene: 10. The CDR3 contains 18 residues. Germline V CDR1 and CDR2: KGHSH, LQKENI. The CDR3 nucleotides read TGTGCCAGCTCACCAGCGAACAGGGGCTTACACTCTGGAAACACCATATATTTT. Residues: CASSPANRGLHSGNTIYF. The variable domain in full, with the rest retrieved from reference TRBV18 and TRBJ1-3, is NAGVMQNPRHLVRRRGQEARLRCSPMKGHSHVYWYRQLPEEGLKFMVYLQKENIIDESGMPKERFSAEFPKEGPSILRIQQVVRGDSAAYFCASSPANRGLHSGNTIYFGEGSWLTVV.

This clonotype was observed a few times. The rearrangement links TRBV6-5 to TRBJ1-6, with D hard to call. Germline lookup yields CDR1 MNHEY and CDR2 SVGAGI. The CDR3 totals 13 residues. Between the trimmed V and J ends, which lost 2 bases and 9 bases, there was a span of 8 bases. CDR3 nucleotides: TGTGCCAGCAGTTACGAGCTGGGTTCACCCCTCCACTTT. Its translation: CASSYELGSPLHF.